The T cell receptor beta chain under discussion was sequenced for a study of T cell clonotyping in hematopoietic cell transplantation. Study information: Pretransplant recipient samples were taken after cytoreduction.

CDR3 length equals 12 residues. V lost 11 bases and J 7 bases, leaving 15 bases between the germline ends. CDR1 is LNHDA, CDR2 SQIVND, per germline (reference sequence). Measured with immunoSEQ multiplex PCR; TCRdb has only the in-frame clones, and not every one. This table holds around 37,000 clones, around 85% found once. Stated time point: recipient sample about 28 days before transplant, after cytoreduction. Findings and limits, study-wide: Higher Inverse Simpson Index values in graft donor and pretransplant recipient predicted broader posttransplant TCR diversity. Few recipient clonotypes overlapped donors; over 97% were de novo at given depth.

To note about this clone: Its antigen remains unknown.

The sample here was peripheral blood mononuclear cells, taken before stem cell transplant. This receptor was taken from a man in his fifties or sixties with acute myeloid leukemia. Some clones in this sample may be carry-over from other donors' samples. J is TRBJ1-5 and V is TRBV19, with TRBD1 as a possible D gene (6 bases). The CDR3 spells CAGGAGGQPQHF. CDR3 in DNA: TGTGCCGGGGGTGCGGGGGGCCAGCCCCAGCATTTT.